This T cell receptor (beta chain) appears in the sequencing data of a study of blood T cell repertoires in COVID-19. In germline, CDR1 is SGHTA, CDR2 FQGTGA. Trimming at V came to 2 bases and at J to 8 bases, leaving 13 bases not matched to a gene. The CDR3 covers 16 residues. TCRdb's table, derived via immunoSEQ multiplex PCR, lists solely in-frame clones and lacks some. The sample shows around 300,000 clones, roughly 86% of them seen only once. The clonotype originates from a woman between 55 and 75 years old who had recovered from COVID-19. Sequenced material: PBMCs or T cells enriched from blood (not recorded which). The chain is built from TRBV7-3 and TRBJ2-3, with TRBD2 matching over 7 bases. Here the CDR3 reads CASSLVGRGGGGTQYF. The CDR3 DNA follows: TGTGCCAGCAGCTTAGTCGGCCGTGGCGGGGGTGGTACGCAGTATTTT.